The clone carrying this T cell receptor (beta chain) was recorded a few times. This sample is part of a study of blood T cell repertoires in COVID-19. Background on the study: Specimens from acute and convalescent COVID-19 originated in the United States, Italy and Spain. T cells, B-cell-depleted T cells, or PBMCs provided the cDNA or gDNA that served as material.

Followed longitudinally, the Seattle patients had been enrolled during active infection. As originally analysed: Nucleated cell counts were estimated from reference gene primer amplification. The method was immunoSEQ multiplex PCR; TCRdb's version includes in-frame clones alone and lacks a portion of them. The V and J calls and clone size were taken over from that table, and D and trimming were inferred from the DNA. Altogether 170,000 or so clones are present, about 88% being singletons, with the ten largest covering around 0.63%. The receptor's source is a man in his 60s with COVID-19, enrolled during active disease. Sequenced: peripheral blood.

The CDR3 protein is CASSPTSGGVSSYNEQFF. The CDR3 DNA follows: TGTGCCAGCAGCCCGACTAGCGGGGGGGTTAGCTCCTACAATGAGCAGTTCTTC. J is TRBJ2-1 and V is TRBV7-6; 14 bases are a match to TRBD2. Germline trimming cut 5 bases from V and 0 bases from J; bases unmatched to any gene: 6. Germline lookup yields CDR1 SGHVS and CDR2 FNYEAQ. This CDR3 contains 18 residues.